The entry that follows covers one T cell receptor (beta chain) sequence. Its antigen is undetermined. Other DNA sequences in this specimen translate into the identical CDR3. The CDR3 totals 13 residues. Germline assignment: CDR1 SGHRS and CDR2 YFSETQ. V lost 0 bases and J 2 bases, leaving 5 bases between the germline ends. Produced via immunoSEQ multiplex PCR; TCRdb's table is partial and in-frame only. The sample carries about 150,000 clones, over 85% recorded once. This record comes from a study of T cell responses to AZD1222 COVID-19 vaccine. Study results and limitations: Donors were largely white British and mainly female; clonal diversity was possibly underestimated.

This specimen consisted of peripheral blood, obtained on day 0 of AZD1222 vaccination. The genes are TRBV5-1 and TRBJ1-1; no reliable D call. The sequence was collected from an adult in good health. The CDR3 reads CASSLEPNTEAFF. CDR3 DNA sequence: TGCGCCAGCAGCTTGGAACCTAACACTGAAGCTTTCTTT.